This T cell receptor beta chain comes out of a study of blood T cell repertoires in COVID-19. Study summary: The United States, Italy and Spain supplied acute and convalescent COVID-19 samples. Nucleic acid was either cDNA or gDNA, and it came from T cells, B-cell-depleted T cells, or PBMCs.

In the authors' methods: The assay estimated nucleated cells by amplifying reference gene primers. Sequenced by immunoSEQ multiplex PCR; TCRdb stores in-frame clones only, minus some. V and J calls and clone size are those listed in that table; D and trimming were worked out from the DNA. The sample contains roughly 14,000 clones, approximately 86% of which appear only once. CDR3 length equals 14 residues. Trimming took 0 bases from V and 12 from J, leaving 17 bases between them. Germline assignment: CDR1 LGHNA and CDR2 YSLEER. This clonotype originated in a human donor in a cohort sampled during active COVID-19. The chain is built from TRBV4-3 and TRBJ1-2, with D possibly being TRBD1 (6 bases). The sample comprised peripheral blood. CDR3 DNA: TGCGCCAGCAGCCAAGATAGGGTCGGGGGGCGGAACACCTTC. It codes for CASSQDRVGGRNTF.